These 27 T cell receptor beta chains originate from one sample sequenced in a study of tumor-infiltrating lymphocytes in primary liver carcinoma. Blood RNA came from unsorted whole blood; germline DNA was also extracted. A primer matching the constant region was used to make TCR beta cDNA from about 500 ng of total RNA. Each TCR beta library was derived from three nested multiplex PCR rounds that employed slightly modified ARM-PCR. Primers for the first two PCR rounds were TRBV1-TRBV30 forward primers and a C-beta reverse primer (about 10 cycles per round). TCRdb called the multiplex PCR reads again in MiXCR, with one record for every CDR3 protein. The sample carries 150,000 to 200,000 distinct CDR3 sequences, roughly two thirds recorded once. The specimen sequenced was peripheral blood. These receptors all come from a woman in her sixties with primary liver carcinoma and hepatitis B virus infection.

V and J are TRBV6-6 and TRBJ2-3; a possible D gene is TRBD1 (6 bases). The V gene's germline CDR1 is MNHNY and CDR2 SVGAGI (reference sequence). The V end was cut by 5 bases, the J end by 6 bases, with 12 bases between. The CDR3 extends over 13 amino acids. Here the CDR3 reads CASSTVRGDTQYF. The CDR3 region has the DNA TGTGCCAGCAGTACAGTTAGGGGGGATACGCAGTATTTT.

Ten or more counts support this clonotype. The chain couples TRBV10-2 to TRBJ1-1, with D maybe TRBD1 (5 bases). The germline V and J ends were trimmed by 2 bases and 0 bases, with 7 bases remaining between them. The V gene's germline CDR1 is WSHSY and CDR2 SAAADI. CDR3 size: 14 residues. This CDR3 reads CASSEGGMNTEAFF. In DNA form, the CDR3 reads TGCGCCAGCAGTGAGGGGGGGATGAACACTGAAGCTTTCTTT.

This chain uses TRBV4-1 with TRBJ1-6, with D perhaps matching TRBD1 (5 bases). In germline, CDR1 is MGHRA, CDR2 YSYEKL. The V and J ends lost 4 bases and 7 bases respectively, with 17 bases between them. This CDR3 has 16 amino acids. CDR3 in DNA: TGCGCCAGCAGCCGACCGGGACGAGGTGGAAATTCACCCCTCCACTTT. As protein: CASSRPGRGGNSPLHF.

In nucleotides, the CDR3 is TGCGCCAGCAGGATACAAGACAGGGCCTACGAGCAGTACTTC. Translation: CASRIQDRAYEQYF. The chain uses TRBV5-1 and TRBJ2-7, with 7 positions matching TRBD1. J lost 2 bases, V lost 5 bases, and 7 bases had no gene match. The CDR3 has 14 amino acids. Germline CDR1 SGHRS, CDR2 YFSETQ.

Many counts were recorded for this clonotype. This chain uses TRBV13 with TRBJ1-2; D might be TRBD1 (6 bases). The V end was cut by 0 bases, the J end by 8 bases, with 16 bases between. In germline, CDR1 is PRHDT, CDR2 FYEKMQ (reference sequence). The CDR3 runs to 15 residues. The CDR3 DNA sequence: TGTGCCAGCAGCTTAGGTGCCTGGACAGATGAAGGCTACACCTTC. It is translated as CASSLGAWTDEGYTF.

About this clonotype: At one end the junction does not follow the germline gene, possibly because of a read error. V usage is TRBV18 and J usage is TRBJ2-1, with TRBD2 matching 13 bases. CDR3 size: 16 residues. Germline V gives CDR1 KGHSH, CDR2 LQKENI. This chain's CDR3 is CASSPPGLAGYNGQFF. CDR3 sequence (DNA): TGTGCCAGCTCACCCCCGGGACTAGCGGGATACAATGGGCAGTTCTTC.

The chain is built from TRBV7-9 and TRBJ2-2, with TRBD2 as a possible D gene (6 bases). Trimming pared 5 bases from V and 3 bases from J, leaving 10 bases between. This CDR3 has 14 amino acids. The germline V gene encodes CDR1 SEHNR and CDR2 FQNEAQ (reference sequence). The CDR3 region is CASSQPGDTGELFF. In DNA, the CDR3 is TGTGCCAGCAGCCAACCGGGAGACACCGGGGAGCTGTTTTTT.

CDR3 sequence: CASSEVCGAIGTYEQYF. The CDR3 DNA is TGTGCCAGCAGTGAAGTGTGCGGGGCAATAGGGACGTACGAGCAGTACTTC. The V gene is TRBV6-1, the J gene TRBJ2-7; possibly TRBD2 for D (6 bases). Germline V lookup: CDR1 MNHNS, CDR2 SASEGT. The CDR3 loop spans 17 amino acids. V was shortened by 1 base and J by 4 bases, with 20 bases between the two germline ends.

This chain uses TRBV28 with TRBJ1-5; TRBD1 agrees at 11 bases. The J call may not be correct, given that the DNA end is closer to TRBJ2-3. Germline-derived CDR1 and CDR2 are MDHEN and SYDVKM. This CDR3 is built from 16 residues. CDR3 coding DNA: TGTGCCAGCAGTTTATGGCGGACAGGGGGCGGGCAGCCCCAGTATTTT. Protein sequence: CASSLWRTGGGQPQYF.

For this clonotype: A much larger clone sits a single nucleotide away, making a read error possible. CDR3 DNA sequence: TGTGCCGGCAGCCAAGGGGGCCCCACTGAAGCTTTCTTT. Translating it yields CAGSQGGPTEAFF. The rearrangement uses TRBV5-6 and TRBJ1-1; 7 nucleotides match TRBD1. There are 13 residues in the CDR3. CDR1 and CDR2 from the germline V gene are SGHDT and YYEEEE.

Remarks on this clonotype: This may be a read error: a much more frequent sequence differs by one nucleotide. The V call is TRBV29-1, the J call TRBJ2-1; the match to TRBD2 covers 7 bases. Germline CDR1 and CDR2: SQVTM and ANQGSEA. The CDR3 runs to 16 residues. The CDR3 DNA follows: TGCAGCATTGAAGATCAAGGGCTAGCGGCCTACAATGAGCAGTTCTTC. Translating gives CSIEDQGLAAYNEQFF.

A few counts support this clonotype. One junction end disagrees with the germline gene, perhaps due to a read error. The rearrangement joins TRBV4-1 to TRBJ1-5; no clear D gene. Germline CDR1 MGHRA, CDR2 YSYEKL. The CDR3 length is 15 residues. The CDR3 nucleotides are TGCGCCAGCAGCCAGGACCGGGGTAGCAATCAGTCCCAGCATTTT. Its translation: CASSQDRGSNQSQHF.

This clonotype was counted many times. V and J are TRBV4-1 and TRBJ2-1, with D perhaps being TRBD1 or TRBD2 (5 bases each). This CDR3 spans 14 amino acids. V shed 3 bases and J shed 6 bases, with 12 bases lying between them. From germline, CDR1 is MGHRA and CDR2 YSYEKL. The CDR3 DNA reads TGCGCCAGCAGCCATTCAGGTGGGGGCAATGAGCAGTTCTTC. It encodes CASSHSGGGNEQFF.

This clonotype was seen once. This CDR3 is missing its conserved last phenylalanine or tryptophan, likely due to a read error. V and J are TRBV15 and TRBJ1-5, with D possibly matching TRBD1 (6 bases). This CDR3 contains 16 residues. In germline, CDR1 is LNHNV, CDR2 YYDKDF (reference sequence). The germline V and J ends were trimmed by 0 bases and 2 bases, with 11 bases remaining between them. As DNA, the CDR3 is TGTGCCACCAGCAGAGACAGGGGAAATCGCAATCAGCCCCAGCATATT. Protein sequence: CATSRDRGNRNQPQHI.

About this clonotype itself: With a much larger clone just one base away, this may be a read error. The genes are TRBV10-3 and TRBJ2-7; D unresolved. Germline V gene sequence: CDR1 ENHRY, CDR2 SYGVKD. The CDR3 covers 14 residues. CDR3 DNA: TGTGCCACCAGTGAGTCTCGGAACAACTACGAGCAGTACTTC. Translated: CATSESRNNYEQYF.

Worth noting for this clonotype: The junction departs from germline at one end; a sequencing error may be responsible. J is TRBJ2-2 and V is TRBV4-1; maybe TRBD2 (6 bases). The length of the CDR3 is 11 residues. Germline loops: CDR1 MGHRA, CDR2 YSYEKL. CDR3 residues: CASNKGGELFF. DNA for the CDR3: TGCGCCTCTAATAAAGGCGGGGAGCTGTTCTTT.

The chain joins TRBV5-1 to TRBJ2-3; weak D call: TRBD2 (5 bases). V lost 0 bases and J 3 bases, leaving 11 bases between the germline ends. Germline loops: CDR1 SGHRS, CDR2 YFSETQ. The CDR3 consists of 15 residues. The CDR3 reads CASSLARWETDTQYF. The CDR3 DNA reads TGCGCCAGCAGCTTGGCCCGTTGGGAGACAGATACGCAGTATTTT. Full variable domain (missing parts from reference TRBV5-1 and TRBJ2-3): KAGVTQTPRYLIKTRGQQVTLSCSPISGHRSVSWYQQTPGQGLQFLFEYFSETQRNKGNFPGRFSGRQFSNSRSEMNVSTLELGDSALYLCASSLARWETDTQYFGPGTRLTVL.

As for this clonotype: At one end, the junction sequence differs from germline, possibly due to a read error. The rearrangement uses TRBV6-5 and TRBJ2-6, with D perhaps given as TRBD1 or TRBD2 (6 bases each). The CDR3 is 13 residues long. Germline values: CDR1 MNHEY, CDR2 SVGAGI. The CDR3 loop reads CARTEWGANALTF. DNA for the CDR3: TGTGCCAGGACCGAGTGGGGGGCCAACGCCCTGACTTTC.

The sample holds one count of this clonotype. One base away lies a much larger clone, so this may be a sequencing read error. The CDR3 carries no conserved terminal phenylalanine or tryptophan, so it likely arises from a read error. This chain uses TRBV6-5 with TRBJ2-7; no definite D call. Germline-derived CDR1 and CDR2 are MNHEY and SVGAGI. V shed 2 bases and J shed 3 bases, with 11 bases lying between them. The CDR3 length is 14 residues. CDR3 residues: CASSYKPILYEQYS. The CDR3 DNA reads TGTGCCAGCAGTTACAAACCAATACTCTACGAGCAGTACTCC.

A few counts support this clonotype. The chain carries TRBV7-9 and TRBJ1-1; D is possibly TRBD1 (5 bases). V shed 5 bases and J shed 7 bases, with 17 bases lying between them. CDR1 is SEHNR, CDR2 FQNEAQ, per germline (reference sequence). The CDR3 spans 14 residues. CDR3 region: CASSHVGAAFEAFF. CDR3 nucleotide sequence: TGTGCCAGCAGCCACGTCGGGGCGGCCTTTGAAGCTTTCTTT.

Notes on this clonotype: One junction end disagrees with the germline gene, perhaps due to a read error. The chain couples TRBV28 to TRBJ1-5, with 7 nucleotides matching TRBD1. This CDR3 has 16 residues. Germline V lookup: CDR1 MDHEN, CDR2 SYDVKM. The DNA for the CDR3 is TGTGCCTGCAGTCCCCAACAGGGACAGCCTAATCAGCCCCAGCATTTT. Its protein is CACSPQQGQPNQPQHF. Using reference TRBV28 and TRBJ1-5 for the parts outside the CDR3, the full variable domain is DVKVTQSSRYLVKRTGEKVFLECVQDMDHENMFWYRQDPGLGLRLIYFSYDVKMKEKGDIPEGYSVSREKKERFSLILESASTNQTSMYLCACSPQQGQPNQPQHFGDGTRLSIL.

This clonotype was seen more than once but under ten times. This rearrangement joins TRBV7-8 to TRBJ2-7, with 13 bases identical to TRBD2. Looked up from germline, CDR1 is SGHVS and CDR2 is FQNEAQ. Trimming at V came to 4 bases and at J to 3 bases, leaving 6 bases not matched to a gene. The CDR3 contains 16 residues. The CDR3 coding sequence is TGTGCCAGCAGCTACGAGGGACTAGCGGGATTCTACGAGCAGTACTTC. Translating gives CASSYEGLAGFYEQYF.

In its sample, this clonotype was seen many times. The chain employs TRBV11-3 and TRBJ2-3, with D possibly TRBD2 on 6 matching bases. CDR3 size: 15 residues. Trimming pared 2 bases from V and 2 bases from J, leaving 11 bases between. Looked up from germline, CDR1 is SGHNT and CDR2 is YENEEA. CDR3 residues: CASSLSAGFTDTQYF. DNA of the CDR3: TGTGCCAGCAGCTTATCCGCGGGGTTCACAGATACGCAGTATTTT.

Comment on this clonotype: Because the CDR3 is missing its conserved closing phenylalanine or tryptophan, this is likely a read error. J is TRBJ1-1 and V is TRBV11-2, with 8 bases fitting TRBD1. Germline V gene data show CDR1 as SGHAT and CDR2 as FQNNGV. The CDR3 sequence is 14 residues long. CDR3 DNA sequence: TGTGCGAGCAGTTCCGGGACAGGGAACACTGAAGCTTTCATT. It codes for CASSSGTGNTEAFI.

The sample holds one count of this clonotype. A junction end diverges from the germline sequence, so it may reflect a read error. The chain links TRBV11-2 to TRBJ2-1, with D maybe TRBD2 (5 bases). Germline lookup yields CDR1 SGHAT and CDR2 FQNNGV. CDR3 length equals 14 residues. CDR3 in DNA: TGTGCCTGCAGCTGGGTCCGGGGAAGGAATGGGCAGTTCTTC. Protein sequence: CACSWVRGRNGQFF.

This chain connects TRBV12-3 or TRBV12-4 to TRBJ2-1; weak D call: TRBD2 (7 bases). The ends were cut back, 9 bases at V and 4 bases at J, with 16 bases in the middle. The CDR3 length is 14 residues. CDR3 protein: CASEGGGKYNEQFF. In DNA, the CDR3 is TGTGCCAGTGAGGGGGGGGGTAAGTACAATGAGCAGTTCTTC.

Regarding this clonotype: Since a much larger clone is just one base distant, this may be a read error. The V and J genes are TRBV6-6 and TRBJ2-7; D is uncertain. V lost 7 bases, J lost 3 bases, and 16 bases lay in between. The CDR3 contains 14 residues. CDR1 is MNHNY and CDR2 is SVGAGI in the germline V gene (reference sequence). CDR3 in amino acids: CASITGPPNYEQYF. For the CDR3, the DNA is TGTGCCAGCATAACGGGCCCACCTAACTACGAGCAGTACTTC.